A single sample is the source of the 7 T cell receptor beta chains below, sequenced in a study of control samples from healthy donors and cancer patients. Sequencing used immunoSEQ multiplex PCR; TCRdb keeps in-frame clones, though not all of them. Of over 80,000 clones listed, around four fifths are singletons. The sequencing input was blood. The receptors here all came from a man aged 25 to 40 in good health.

V is TRBV14 and J is TRBJ2-1; 8 nucleotides agree with TRBD1. This CDR3 comprises 15 residues. Germline V CDR1 and CDR2: SGHDN, FVKESK. Trimming cost V 0 bases and J 6 bases; bases outside gene matches: 4. The CDR3 nucleotides are TGTGCCAGCAGCCAAGATGGCAGGGGGCGCAATGAGCAGTTCTTC. It yields the protein CASSQDGRGRNEQFF.

The rearrangement uses TRBV11-2 and TRBJ1-2; D is possibly TRBD1 (5 bases). V was cut by 5 bases and J by 0 bases, with 10 bases left in between. Looked up from germline, CDR1 is SGHAT and CDR2 is FQNNGV. The CDR3 consists of 14 residues. The DNA for the CDR3 is TGTGCCAGCAGCGCCGACAGAACTAACTATGGCTACACCTTC. It is translated as CASSADRTNYGYTF. Using reference TRBV11-2 and TRBJ1-2 for the parts outside the CDR3, the full variable domain is EAGVAQSPRYKIIEKRQSVAFWCNPISGHATLYWYQQILGQGPKLLIQFQNNGVVDDSQLPKDRFSAERLKGVDSTLKIQPAKLEDSAVYLCASSADRTNYGYTFGSGTRLTVV.

This clone was found a few times. This sample includes further DNA sequences coding for the same CDR3. The V gene is TRBV5-1, the J gene TRBJ2-5; perhaps TRBD1 as D (6 bases). The CDR3 runs 13 residues. Germline-derived CDR1 and CDR2 are SGHRS and YFSETQ. V was clipped by 1 base and J by 5 bases, with 9 bases between them. Here the CDR3 DNA reads TGCGCCAGCAGCTTGCAGGGGACGGAGACCCAGTACTTC. The encoded protein is CASSLQGTETQYF.

A few counts support this clone. The chain links TRBV7-3 to TRBJ2-1; possibly TRBD2 for D (5 bases). V lost 1 base and J 1 base, leaving 11 bases between the germline ends. The germline gives CDR1 SGHTA, CDR2 FQGTGA. This CDR3 contains 16 residues. The CDR3 here is CASSLRAADSYNEQFF. The DNA of the CDR3 is TGTGCCAGCAGCTTAAGGGCAGCGGATTCCTACAATGAGCAGTTCTTC.

The genes are TRBV6-1 and TRBJ1-4; TRBD1 agrees at 7 bases. The CDR3 covers 14 residues. Germline V CDR1 and CDR2: MNHNS, SASEGT. After removal of 1 base from V and 4 bases from J, the junction contained 0 bases not matched to a gene. The DNA for the CDR3 is TGTGCCAGCAGTGAAGGACAGGGTAATGAAAAACTGTTTTTT. Translation gives CASSEGQGNEKLFF.

Written as DNA, the CDR3 is TGCGCCAGCAGCTCAACAGGACAGGGGAGAGAAAAACTGTTTTTT. Translated, it gives CASSSTGQGREKLFF. This chain connects TRBV5-1 to TRBJ1-4; 9 bases align to TRBD1. In germline, CDR1 is SGHRS, CDR2 YFSETQ. The length of the CDR3 is 15 residues. The V gene end was trimmed by 3 bases and the J gene end by 8 bases; junction bases not matched to a gene: 8.

The chain is built from TRBV9 and TRBJ2-3; 10 nucleotides agree with TRBD2. V trimming: 2 bases; J trimming: 2 bases; junction bases outside the gene matches: 5. Germline V gives CDR1 SGDLS, CDR2 YYNGEE. The CDR3 extends over 16 amino acids. CDR3 bases: TGTGCCAGCAGCGTCCTAGCGGGAGATTACACAGATACGCAGTATTTT. It specifies CASSVLAGDYTDTQYF. The variable domain in full, with the rest retrieved from reference TRBV9 and TRBJ2-3, is DSGVTQTPKHLITATGQRVTLRCSPRSGDLSVYWYQQSLDQGLQFLIQYYNGEERAKGNILERFSAQQFPDLHSELNLSSLELGDSALYFCASSVLAGDYTDTQYFGPGTRLTVL.